One sample yielded the 3 T cell receptor beta chains listed below, sequenced in a study of patients and donors after allogeneic stem cell transplantation. One entry per CDR3 protein, called by TCRdb with MiXCR from the RT-PCR reads. Of 410,000 or so distinct CDR3 sequences in the sample, roughly 17% were seen once. What was sequenced was blood, either unsorted or a sorted T cell fraction (not recorded which). These TCRs come from a human donor who was either an allogeneic HSCT recipient or a stem cell or donor lymphocyte infusion donor (not recorded which). It is not recorded whose cells these are; they may come from a transplant donor.

The sample holds a few counts of this clonotype. The rearrangement links TRBV5-6 to TRBJ2-5; 7 bases are shared with TRBD1. Looked up from germline, CDR1 is SGHDT and CDR2 is YYEEEE. This CDR3 spans 15 amino acids. J was trimmed by 0 bases and V by 3 bases; bases with no gene match: 5. The CDR3 DNA sequence: TGTGCCAGCAGCTCGGGACAGCAGTACCAAGAGACCCAGTACTTC. Translation gives CASSSGQQYQETQYF.

This clonotype has ten or more counts. This rearrangement joins TRBV12-3 or TRBV12-4 to TRBJ2-7, with D possibly matching TRBD1 (6 bases). The V and J ends lost 4 bases and 0 bases respectively, with 13 bases between them. The CDR3 runs to 15 residues. The CDR3 region is CASSSRRTASYEQYF. The CDR3 DNA reads TGTGCCAGCAGTTCCAGGAGGACAGCCTCCTACGAGCAGTACTTC.

This clonotype has more than one count but fewer than ten. V is TRBV12-3 or TRBV12-4 and J is TRBJ1-5; perhaps TRBD1 as D (5 bases). The CDR3 has 15 residues. V was clipped by 3 bases and J by 3 bases, with 12 bases between them. The CDR3 reads CASSFGRVTNQPQHF. The CDR3 bases are TGTGCCAGCAGTTTCGGCAGGGTTACCAATCAGCCCCAGCATTTT.